These 19 T cell receptor beta chains came from one sample sequenced in a study of blood T cell repertoires in COVID-19. The table came from immunoSEQ multiplex PCR; TCRdb's copy has only in-frame clones and leaves some out. In the table there are 100,000 to 120,000 clones, around nine tenths of which are singletons. Source material: peripheral blood. Receptors were obtained from a woman aged 45-60 years with acute or convalescent COVID-19.

The chain carries TRBV7-9 and TRBJ1-1, with D maybe TRBD1 (6 bases). Germline V gene sequence: CDR1 SEHNR, CDR2 FQNEAQ (reference sequence). V lost 4 bases and J 2 bases, leaving 8 bases between the germline ends. The CDR3 is 13 amino acids. In DNA form, the CDR3 reads TGTGCCAGCAGCTCGACAGGAAACACTGAAGCTTTCTTT. Protein: CASSSTGNTEAFF.

The CDR3 here is CASSASGANNEQFF. The CDR3 DNA reads TGTGCCAGCAGCGCTAGCGGAGCGAACAATGAGCAGTTCTTC. V is TRBV11-2 and J is TRBJ2-1; TRBD2 matches 7 bases. V was pared by 5 bases and J by 5 bases, with 6 bases of the junction left unmatched. The CDR3 runs to 14 residues. CDR1 and CDR2 from the germline V gene are SGHAT and FQNNGV.

The chain is built from TRBV24-1 and TRBJ2-5; the match to TRBD2 covers 14 bases. The CDR3 sequence is 16 residues long. Trimming cost V 4 bases and J 3 bases; bases outside gene matches: 3. Germline lookup yields CDR1 KGHDR and CDR2 SFDVKD. CDR3 loop: CATSDQTSGREETQYF. The CDR3 bases are TGTGCCACCAGTGACCAGACTAGCGGGAGGGAAGAGACCCAGTACTTC.

V usage is TRBV3-1 (or the pseudogene TRBV3-2) and J usage is TRBJ1-1; D perhaps matches TRBD1 (5 bases). The CDR3 runs to 13 residues. The V end was cut by 5 bases, the J end by 3 bases, with 10 bases between. Germline V gives CDR1 LGHDT, CDR2 YNNKEL (reference sequence). The CDR3, as DNA: TGTGCCAGCAGCTCGCGCAGGGACACTGAAGCTTTCTTT. Its translation: CASSSRRDTEAFF.

This clone was recorded a few times. The chain combines TRBV5-1 with TRBJ2-1, with TRBD2 matching over 15 bases. With V trimmed by 4 bases and J by 8 bases, 10 bases remained unmatched. The germline V gene encodes CDR1 SGHRS and CDR2 YFSETQ. CDR3 length equals 17 residues. The CDR3 DNA sequence: TGCGCCAGCAGCCCAGGACTAGCGGGAGGGCCGAGTGATGAGCAGTTCTTC. Amino acid sequence: CASSPGLAGGPSDEQFF.

The chain couples TRBV24-1 to TRBJ2-1; 8 bases are a match to TRBD1. In germline, CDR1 is KGHDR, CDR2 SFDVKD. The CDR3 is 14 amino acids. Germline trimming cut 4 bases from V and 9 bases from J; bases unmatched to any gene: 7. CDR3 nucleotides: TGTGCCACCAGTGAGACAGGGGTGATCCGTGAGCAGTTCTTC. This sequence encodes CATSETGVIREQFF.

The sample holds one count of this clone. This rearrangement joins TRBV2 to TRBJ2-5; 9 bases agree with TRBD2. Germline CDR1 is SNHLY and CDR2 is FYNNEI. CDR3 length equals 14 residues. Unmatched junction bases numbered 5, after V lost 5 bases and J lost 4 bases. The CDR3 loop is CASSLRREGETQYF. DNA of the CDR3: TGTGCCAGCAGTCTCCGGCGGGAGGGAGAGACCCAGTACTTC. Full variable domain (outside the CDR3, taken from reference TRBV2 and TRBJ2-5): EPEVTQTPSHQVTQMGQEVILRCVPISNHLYFYWYRQILGQKVEFLVSFYNNEISEKSEIFDDQFSVERPDGSNFTLKIRSTKLEDSAMYFCASSLRREGETQYFGPGTRLLVL.

The chain recombines TRBV6-2 or TRBV6-3 with TRBJ2-7; D possibly corresponds to TRBD2 (5 bases). Germline V lookup: CDR1 MNHEY, CDR2 SVGEGT. Trimming cost V 2 bases and J 3 bases, with 5 bases left between them. The CDR3 contains 12 residues. CDR3 coding DNA: TGTGCCAGCAGTTACGGACTCTACGAGCAGTACTTC. This gives the protein CASSYGLYEQYF.

The CDR3 is CASSSGLAGPGETQYF. CDR3 DNA: TGCGCCAGCAGCTCGGGACTAGCGGGACCGGGGGAGACCCAGTACTTC. The chain uses TRBV5-1 and TRBJ2-5; 13 nucleotides line up with TRBD2. The CDR3 sequence is 16 residues long. With 3 bases clipped from V and 5 bases from J, the junction kept 7 bases outside the gene matches. Germline CDR1 and CDR2: SGHRS and YFSETQ.

The chain employs TRBV20-1 and TRBJ2-7; weak D call: TRBD1 (5 bases). The CDR3 runs to 11 residues. Germline values: CDR1 DFQATT, CDR2 SNEGSKA (reference sequence). Trimming took off 6 bases at V and 5 bases at J, with 11 bases between the two ends. The CDR3 coding sequence is TGCAGTGCGGTCTGGGGCGACGAGCAGTACTTC. It is translated as CSAVWGDEQYF.

The chain carries TRBV6-5 and TRBJ2-7; 8 bases agree with TRBD2. CDR3 length: 15 residues. Germline V lookup: CDR1 MNHEY, CDR2 SVGAGI. The trim removed 2 bases at V and 3 bases at J, leaving 6 bases unmatched. CDR3: CASSYHLAGDYEQYF. DNA of the CDR3: TGTGCCAGCAGTTACCATCTAGCGGGCGACTACGAGCAGTACTTC.

This clone occurred once. The chain has TRBV11-3 and TRBJ2-1; 9 nucleotides match TRBD2. The ends lost 5 bases at V and 6 bases at J; junction bases unmatched: 14. Per germline, CDR1 SGHNT and CDR2 YENEEA. This CDR3 has 17 residues. CDR3 amino acids: CASSTSPPGLAVNEQFF. CDR3 DNA sequence: TGTGCCAGCAGCACCAGTCCCCCGGGACTAGCAGTCAATGAGCAGTTCTTC.

This CDR3 reads CASSQAPQPGGPHEQYF. The CDR3 nucleotides read TGCGCCAGCAGCCAAGCACCCCAACCGGGAGGGCCCCACGAGCAGTACTTC. This sequence joins TRBV4-1 and TRBJ2-7; 8 bases agree with TRBD2. V shed 1 base and J 5 bases; nucleotides not matched to a gene: 13. This CDR3 is 17 amino acids long. From germline, CDR1 is MGHRA and CDR2 YSYEKL.

The rearrangement links TRBV9 to TRBJ2-3; 8 bases line up with TRBD2. V lost 0 bases, J lost 0 bases, and 0 bases stayed unmatched. The CDR3 spans 15 residues. CDR1 and CDR2 from the germline V gene are SGDLS and YYNGEE. Written as DNA, the CDR3 is TGTGCCAGCAGCGTAGCTAGCGGGAGCACAGATACGCAGTATTTT. This gives the protein CASSVASGSTDTQYF.

The V gene is TRBV21-1, the J gene TRBJ2-7; TRBD2 is the table's D call and was not checked against the DNA. TRBV21-1 is noted as a pseudogene. CDR3 length: 18 residues. The CDR3 sequence: CASSKVPERGLLVYEQYF. The CDR3 nucleotides read TGTGCCAGCAGCAAAGTCCCAGAACGCGGTCTATTAGTCTACGAGCAGTACTTC.

The J gene is TRBJ2-7, the V gene TRBV7-9; 7 nucleotides align to TRBD1. Germline V CDR1 and CDR2: SEHNR, FQNEAQ (reference sequence). V dropped 10 bases and J dropped 1; count of bases not matched to a gene: 7. CDR3 length: 13 amino acids. This CDR3 is CATRQGSSYEQYF. CDR3 nucleotide sequence: TGTGCCACCCGACAGGGTTCGTCCTACGAGCAGTACTTC.

The chain is built from TRBV5-1 and TRBJ2-3, with 14 nucleotides matching TRBD2. CDR3 length: 16 amino acids. After removal of 3 bases from V and 7 bases from J, the junction contained 7 bases not matched to a gene. Germline lookup yields CDR1 SGHRS and CDR2 YFSETQ. The CDR3 protein is CASSSAGTSGSNTQYF. As DNA, the CDR3 is TGCGCCAGCAGCTCCGCCGGGACTAGCGGGAGTAATACGCAGTATTTT. The full variable domain, rest sourced from reference TRBV5-1 and TRBJ2-3, is KAGVTQTPRYLIKTRGQQVTLSCSPISGHRSVSWYQQTPGQGLQFLFEYFSETQRNKGNFPGRFSGRQFSNSRSEMNVSTLELGDSALYLCASSSAGTSGSNTQYFGPGTRLTVL.

The rearrangement uses TRBV18 and TRBJ1-5, with no clear D. This CDR3 region has 13 residues. Trimming took 6 bases from V and 11 from J, leaving 17 bases between them. CDR1 and CDR2 (germline): KGHSH, LQKENI. CDR3 coding DNA: TGTGCCAGCTCTCCCACCAATACAGCTGCCCAGCATTTT. Its protein product is CASSPTNTAAQHF.

The CDR3 nucleotides are TGTGCCAGCAGCTCAGGGGCGAACAATGAGCAGTTCTTC. It codes for CASSSGANNEQFF. The V call is TRBV7-9, the J call TRBJ2-1, with D possibly being TRBD1 (6 bases). Germline CDR1 reads SEHNR; CDR2 reads FQNEAQ (reference sequence). The CDR3 sequence is 13 residues long. Trimming took 4 bases from V and 5 from J, leaving 9 bases between them. The variable domain in full, completed from reference TRBV7-9 and TRBJ2-1, reads DTGVSQNPRHKITKRGQNVTFRCDPISEHNRLYWYRQTLGQGPEFLTYFQNEAQLEKSRLLSDRFSAERPKGSFSTLEIQRTEQGDSAMYLCASSSGANNEQFFGPGTRLTVL.